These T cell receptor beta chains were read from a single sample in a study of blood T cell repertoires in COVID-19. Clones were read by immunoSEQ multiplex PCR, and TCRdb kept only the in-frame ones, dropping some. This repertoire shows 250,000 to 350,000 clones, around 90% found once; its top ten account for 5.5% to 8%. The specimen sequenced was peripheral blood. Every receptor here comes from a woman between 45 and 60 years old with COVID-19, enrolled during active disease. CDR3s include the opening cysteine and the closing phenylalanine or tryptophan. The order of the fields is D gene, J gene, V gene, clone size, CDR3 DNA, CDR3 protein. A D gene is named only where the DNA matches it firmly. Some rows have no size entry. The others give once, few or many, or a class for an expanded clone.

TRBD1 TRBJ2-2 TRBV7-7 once TGTGCTAGCAGCTTAGCAGGAGGACAGGGAGAGCTGTTTTTT CASSLAGGQGELFF
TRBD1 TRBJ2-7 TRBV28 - TGTGCCAGCAGTTCCCAGGGGGCGCCCAAAAGTTCTACCTACGAGCAGTACTTC CASSSQGAPKSSTYEQYF
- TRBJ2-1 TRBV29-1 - TGCAGCGTGGCTACAAGCTTCACGGGAAATGAGCAGTTCTTC CSVATSFTGNEQFF
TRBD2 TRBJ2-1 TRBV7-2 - TGTGCCAGCAGCCTTAGCGGGAGCTCCTACAATGAGCAGTTCTTC CASSLSGSSYNEQFF
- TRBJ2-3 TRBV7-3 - TGTGCCAGCAGCTTGGCAGGGAACTCCAGCATCACCAAAAGCACAGATACGCAGTATTTT CASSLAGNSSITKSTDTQYF
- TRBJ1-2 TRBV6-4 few TGTGCCAGCAGTGCAGCAGGGAACTATGGCTACACCTTC CASSAAGNYGYTF
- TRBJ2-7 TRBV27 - TGTGCCAGCAGTTTAGCAGGAAAAACCTACGAGCAGTACTTC CASSLAGKTYEQYF
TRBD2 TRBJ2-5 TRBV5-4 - TGTGCCAGCAGCTTGGACGGACTAGCGCAATATTTTGGGAATGAAGAGACCCAGTACTTC CASSLDGLAQYFGNEETQYF
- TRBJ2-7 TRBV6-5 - TGTGCCAGCAGTTACACGGGGCTAGCGTGGGAGCAGTACTTC CASSYTGLAWEQYF
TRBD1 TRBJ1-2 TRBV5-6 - TGTGCCAGCAGCTGGACAGGGAATGGCTACACCTTC CASSWTGNGYTF
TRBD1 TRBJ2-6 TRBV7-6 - TGTGCCAGCAGCGCGGGACAGGGGAACTCTGGGGCCAACGTCCTGACTTTC CASSAGQGNSGANVLTF
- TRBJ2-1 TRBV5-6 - TGTGCCAGCAGCTTAAGAGCGCTTGTCTCCTACAATGAGCAGTTCTTC CASSLRALVSYNEQFF
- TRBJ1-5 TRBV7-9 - TGTGCCAGCAGCTTTCCCGAGGAGGTCGCCCAGCATTTT CASSFPEEVAQHF
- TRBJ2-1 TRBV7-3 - TGTGCCAGCAGCCCCCCCGGCTCCTACAATGAGCAGTTCTTC CASSPPGSYNEQFF
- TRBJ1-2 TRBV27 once TGTGCCAGCAGACTTCAGGGTAACTATGGCTACACCTTC CASRLQGNYGYTF
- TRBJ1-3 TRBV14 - TGTGCCAGCAGCCAAGATTTCCCGGGACTTGGAAACACCATATATTTT CASSQDFPGLGNTIYF
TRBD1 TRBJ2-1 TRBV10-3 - TGTGCCATCAGTGGAGGGACAGGGGGGGGTAATGAGCAGTTCTTC CAISGGTGGGNEQFF
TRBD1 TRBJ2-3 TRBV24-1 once TGTGCCACCAGTGAAAGGACAGGTCAAACAGATACGCAGTATTTT CATSERTGQTDTQYF
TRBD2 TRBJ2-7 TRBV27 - TGTGCCAGCAGTTTAAGAGCGGGAGAAGGTTGGAACGAGCAGTACTTC CASSLRAGEGWNEQYF
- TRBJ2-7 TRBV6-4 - TGTGCCAGCAGTGACGTGGCGGGCGGCAACGAGCAGTACTTC CASSDVAGGNEQYF
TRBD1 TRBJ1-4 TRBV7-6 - TGTGCCAGCAGGCAACAGGGGGCTGGTGACAGGGAAGAAAAACTGTTTTTT CASRQQGAGDREEKLFF
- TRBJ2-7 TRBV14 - TGTGCCAGCAGCCAAGTTTCAGGGCCCTACGAGCAGTACTTC CASSQVSGPYEQYF
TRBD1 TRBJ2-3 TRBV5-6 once TGTGCCAGCATCATACAGGGGAGTTGGACAGATACGCAGTATTTT CASIIQGSWTDTQYF
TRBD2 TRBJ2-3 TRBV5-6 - TGTGCCAGCAGCTATTTCGGACTAGCGGGAACAGATACGCAGTATTTT CASSYFGLAGTDTQYF
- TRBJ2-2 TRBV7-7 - TGTGCTAGCAGCTTAGTTTTTGGTTCTAGCGCGAACACCGGGGAGCTGTTTTTT CASSLVFGSSANTGELFF
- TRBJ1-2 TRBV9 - TGTGCCAGCAGCGCCAGGGTGAGTGGGTATGGCTACACCTTC CASSARVSGYGYTF
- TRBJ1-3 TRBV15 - TGTGCCACCAGCAGAGCAGGGTCTGGAAACACCATATATTTT CATSRAGSGNTIYF
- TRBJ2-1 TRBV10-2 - TGCGCCAGTGGACTATCCCCACGGAATGAGCAGTTCTTC CASGLSPRNEQFF
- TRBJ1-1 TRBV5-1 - TGCGCCAGCAGCTTGGAAGCGGCCGTGAACACTGAAGCTTTCTTT CASSLEAAVNTEAFF
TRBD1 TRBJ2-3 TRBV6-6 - TGTGCCAGCAGTCGGACAGGGGTTAGCACAGATACGCAGTATTTT CASSRTGVSTDTQYF
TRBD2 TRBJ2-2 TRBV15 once TGTGCCACCAGCAGGGAGAGCGGGAGAAACACCGGGGAGCTGTTTTTT CATSRESGRNTGELFF
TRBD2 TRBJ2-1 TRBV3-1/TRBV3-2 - TGTGCCAGCAGCCTTGGGAGACTAGCGGGAGGTGAGCAGTTCTTC CASSLGRLAGGEQFF
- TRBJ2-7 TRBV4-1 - TGCGCCAGCAGCCCACCTAGTTCGGACTACGAGCAGTACTTC CASSPPSSDYEQYF
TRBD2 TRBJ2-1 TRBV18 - TGTGCCAGCTCTCCCTCGGGACTAGCGGCCGGATATGAGCAGTTCTTC CASSPSGLAAGYEQFF
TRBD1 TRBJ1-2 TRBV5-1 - TGCGCCAGCAGCCAGGACGGGACAGGCCACCTCTATGGCTACACCTTC CASSQDGTGHLYGYTF
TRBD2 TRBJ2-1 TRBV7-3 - TGTGCCAGCGGAATGGGGACTAGCGGGAGGAATGAGCAGTTCTTC CASGMGTSGRNEQFF
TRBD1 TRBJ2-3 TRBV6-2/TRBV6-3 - TGTGCCAGCAGCAACACGATCGGGACAGTTCCCCTAATTGCGCAGTATTTT CASSNTIGTVPLIAQYF
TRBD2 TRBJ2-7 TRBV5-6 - TGTGCCAGCAGCCCACTGAGCGGGAGGGCCGTCGAGCAGTACTTC CASSPLSGRAVEQYF
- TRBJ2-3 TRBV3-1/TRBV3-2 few TGTGCCAGCAGCCAATGGCGGGACCAAGATACGCAGTATTTT CASSQWRDQDTQYF
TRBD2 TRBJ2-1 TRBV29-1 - TGCAGCGTTGCCCTAAGTAATAGCGGGATTGGTGAGCAGTTCTTC CSVALSNSGIGEQFF
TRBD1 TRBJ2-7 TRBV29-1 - TGCAGCGCTGAGGGGACAGAATCCTACGAGCAGTACTTC CSAEGTESYEQYF
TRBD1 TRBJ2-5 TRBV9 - TGTGCCAGCAGCGTACGGGACAGTTCCCAAGAGACCCAGTACTTC CASSVRDSSQETQYF
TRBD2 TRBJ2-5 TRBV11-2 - TGTGCCAGCAGCTTAGATTTTTCCCTAGCGGGGCCTCGGGAAACCCAGTACTTC CASSLDFSLAGPRETQYF
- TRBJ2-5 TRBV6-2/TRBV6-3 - TGTGCCAGCAGTTTGGTGGCCCAAGAGACCCAGTACTTC CASSLVAQETQYF
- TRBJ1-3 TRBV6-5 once TGTGCCAGCAGCCCGGGGGGGTTCGGAAACACCATATATTTT CASSPGGFGNTIYF
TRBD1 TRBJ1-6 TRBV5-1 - TGCGCCAGCAGCAGGGGACAGGGGGCGGATTCACCCCTCCACTTT CASSRGQGADSPLHF
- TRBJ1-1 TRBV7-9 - TGTGCCAGCACCTCCCGCAGGGACACTGAAGCTTTCTTT CASTSRRDTEAFF
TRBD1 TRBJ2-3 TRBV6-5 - TGTGCCAGCAGGGGACAGGGTTTCGAAGATACGCAGTATTTT CASRGQGFEDTQYF
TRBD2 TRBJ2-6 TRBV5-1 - TGCGCCAGCAGCCCTGGACTAGCGGGTGGCTCTGGGGCCAACGTCCTGACTTTC CASSPGLAGGSGANVLTF
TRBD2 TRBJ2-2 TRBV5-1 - TGCGCCAGCAGCTTTATAGCGGGAGCACCGAACACCGGGGAGCTGTTTTTT CASSFIAGAPNTGELFF
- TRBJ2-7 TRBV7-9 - TGTGCCAGCAACTCGGGGGGCATTAAGGACGAGCAGTACTTC CASNSGGIKDEQYF
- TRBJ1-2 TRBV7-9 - TGTGCCAGCAGCCAACAGGACAGCCGAAACTATGGCTACACCTTC CASSQQDSRNYGYTF
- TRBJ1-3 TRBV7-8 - TGTGCCAGCAGCAAAGACACCTCTCTGTGGGACACCATATATTTT CASSKDTSLWDTIYF
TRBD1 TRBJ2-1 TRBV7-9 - TGTGCCAGCAGCTCCTCCGGGACAGATTACAATGAGCAGTTCTTC CASSSSGTDYNEQFF